A single sample is the source of the 12 T cell receptor beta chains below, sequenced in a study of regulatory T cells in long-lasting Graves disease. The sample's time point: persistent/refractory GD, antithyroid drugs over 5 years with positive TRAb. PBMC-extracted RNA yielded the TCR library. With iRepertoire HTBI primers and Arm-PCR of CDR3 regions, TCR beta libraries were built. TCRdb re-called the multiplex PCR reads with MiXCR, one entry per CDR3 protein. The profile shows around 450,000 distinct CDR3 sequences, around a fifth of them singletons. Source: peripheral blood mononuclear cells (PBMCs), taken when the disease was refractory, from a patient treated with antithyroid drugs. The receptors originated from a female donor with Graves disease.

In its sample, this clonotype was seen many times. The gene calls are TRBV7-3 and TRBJ2-5, with TRBD2 identical over 11 bases. The CDR3 loop spans 16 amino acids. The J segment lost 2 bases and the V segment lost 5 bases, leaving 7 bases of the junction unmatched. Germline lookup yields CDR1 SGHTA and CDR2 FQGTGA. In DNA form, the CDR3 reads TGTGCCAGCAGCACCTCACTAGCGGGGGAACAAGAGACCCAGTACTTC. Protein: CASSTSLAGEQETQYF.

This rearrangement joins TRBV7-9 to TRBJ2-5; D may match TRBD1 or TRBD2 (5 bases each). Trimming stripped 0 bases from V and 5 bases from J, with 22 bases between. Germline-derived CDR1 and CDR2 are SEHNR and FQNEAQ (reference sequence). The CDR3 spans 18 residues. The CDR3 loop is CASSLAEFRGRAVETQYF. The DNA of the CDR3 is TGTGCCAGCAGCTTAGCGGAATTTCGGGGCAGGGCGGTTGAGACCCAGTACTTC.

The chain employs TRBV6-2 or TRBV6-3 and TRBJ1-1; no firm D call. Germline values: CDR1 MNHEY, CDR2 SVGEGT. The CDR3 is 14 residues long. Trimming stripped 0 bases from V and 3 bases from J, with 8 bases between. The DNA of the CDR3 is TGTGCCAGCAGTTACTCGAGCCCGGACACTGAAGCTTTCTTT. It encodes CASSYSSPDTEAFF.

Points on this clonotype: A read error is likely here: a far larger clone is one base away. The genes are TRBV28 and TRBJ2-5; no definite D call. This CDR3 region has 12 residues. Germline-derived CDR1 and CDR2 are MDHEN and SYDVKM. Here the CDR3 DNA reads TGTGCCAGCACCTCTGCACTGGAGACCCGGTACTTC. It encodes CASTSALETRYF.

This clonotype appeared a single time. CDR3 DNA: TGCAGTGCTAGATCAGAGGGAGCCGACACCGGGGAGCTGTTTTTT. It specifies CSARSEGADTGELFF. The chain combines TRBV20-1 with TRBJ2-2; TRBD2 might be the D (5 bases). The CDR3 has 15 residues. With 2 bases removed from V and 3 bases from J, the gap between germline ends came to 13 bases. CDR1 and CDR2 (germline): DFQATT, SNEGSKA (reference sequence).

At least ten counts were recorded for this clonotype. V and J are TRBV27 and TRBJ2-5, with 13 bases identical to TRBD2. J lost 1 base, V lost 3 bases, and 14 bases had no gene match. The CDR3 covers 20 residues. Germline values: CDR1 MNHEY, CDR2 SMNVEV (reference sequence). Written as DNA, the CDR3 is TGTGCCAGCAGTTTGGGCTTAACTAGCGGGGGGGCCGCCGTCCAAGAGACCCAGTACTTC. It encodes CASSLGLTSGGAAVQETQYF.

The genes are TRBV7-9 and TRBJ1-6, with D possibly TRBD1 on 5 matching bases. Trimming cost V 4 bases and J 9 bases, with 13 bases left between them. CDR3 length: 14 amino acids. Germline V gene lookup returns CDR1 SEHNR and CDR2 FQNEAQ (reference sequence). CDR3: CASSSGQAPSPLHF. The CDR3 DNA reads as TGTGCCAGCAGCTCGGGGCAGGCACCTTCACCCCTCCACTTT.

The V call is TRBV4-3, the J call TRBJ2-7; TRBD1 aligns across 10 bases. The CDR3 consists of 15 residues. The germline CDR1 and CDR2 sequences are LGHNA and YSLEER. V dropped 3 bases and J dropped 5; count of bases not matched to a gene: 7. CDR3 sequence: CASSQDRGTGDEQYF. CDR3 nucleotide sequence: TGCGCCAGCAGCCAGGATAGAGGGACAGGGGACGAGCAGTACTTC.

This clonotype was found many times. The CDR3 DNA reads as TGTGCTAGTGGTTTTCCCCTGGGACGAAAAACCGGGGAGCTGTTTTTT. Encoded protein: CASGFPLGRKTGELFF. This chain joins TRBV12-5 and TRBJ2-2; D possibly uses TRBD1 or TRBD2 (5 bases each). V was pared by 3 bases and J by 5 bases, with 16 bases between. Per germline, CDR1 LGHNT and CDR2 FRNRAP. CDR3 size: 16 residues.

The chain couples TRBV7-9 to TRBJ2-7; 8 bases fit TRBD2. V lost 5 bases to trimming and J lost 0 bases; unmatched junction nucleotides: 3. The CDR3 covers 14 residues. Germline-derived CDR1 and CDR2 are SEHNR and FQNEAQ (reference sequence). The CDR3 bases are TGTGCCAGCAGCATTAGCGGGATCTCCTACGAGCAGTACTTC. Translation: CASSISGISYEQYF.

This clonotype was counted between two and nine times. This rearrangement joins TRBV19 to TRBJ2-7; 10 positions agree with TRBD1. The CDR3 loop spans 15 amino acids. Germline V gives CDR1 LNHDA, CDR2 SQIVND (reference sequence). J lost 5 bases, V lost 4 bases, and 8 bases had no gene match. The chain's CDR3 is CASSSSGTGVHEQYF. CDR3 DNA sequence: TGTGCCAGTAGTAGTTCCGGGACAGGGGTCCACGAGCAGTACTTC.

This clonotype was seen at least ten times. The chain has TRBV12-3 or TRBV12-4 and TRBJ1-1; D may be TRBD1 (5 bases). This CDR3 has 15 amino acids. V was trimmed by 2 bases and J by 0 bases, leaving 10 bases between them. CDR3 amino acids: CASSLLRGVNTEAFF. Here the CDR3 DNA reads TGTGCCAGCAGTTTATTGAGGGGAGTGAACACTGAAGCTTTCTTT.